Listed here are 28 T cell receptor beta chains from one sample, sequenced in a study of blood T cell repertoires in COVID-19. Assay: immunoSEQ multiplex PCR; the TCRdb copy retains only in-frame clones and omits some. The sample yields around 51,000 clones, about nine tenths seen once. Sequenced material: peripheral blood. These receptors were obtained from a man aged 65 to 79 with acute or convalescent COVID-19.

V usage is TRBV3-1 (or the pseudogene TRBV3-2) and J usage is TRBJ2-1, with TRBD2 matching 10 bases. CDR1 is LGHDT and CDR2 is YNNKEL in the germline V gene (reference sequence). J was trimmed by 0 bases and V by 0 bases; bases with no gene match: 11. The CDR3 covers 20 residues. Here the CDR3 DNA reads TGTGCCAGCAGCCAAGATGCGGTGATAGCGGGGGGTCCCTCCTACAATGAGCAGTTCTTC. Protein product: CASSQDAVIAGGPSYNEQFF.

This chain uses TRBV5-4 with TRBJ2-1, with a tentative D call TRBD1 (7 bases). V was shortened by 0 bases and J by 3 bases, with 10 bases between the two germline ends. CDR3 length: 15 amino acids. CDR1 SGHNT and CDR2 YYREEE come from the germline V gene (reference sequence). CDR3 coding DNA: TGTGCCAGCAGCTTGGGGCAGGGGGGCTACAATGAGCAGTTCTTC. Amino acids: CASSLGQGGYNEQFF. The full variable domain, with the rest looked up from reference TRBV5-4 and TRBJ2-1, is ETGVTQSPTHLIKTRGQQVTLRCSSQSGHNTVSWYQQALGQGPQFIFQYYREEENGRGNFPPRFSGLQFPNYSSELNVNALELDDSALYLCASSLGQGGYNEQFFGPGTRLTVL.

The V call is TRBV7-3, the J call TRBJ2-2; D gene ambiguous. Deletions cut 3 bases from V and 0 bases from J, with 17 bases between. CDR3 length: 18 amino acids. Germline V gene lookup returns CDR1 SGHTA and CDR2 FQGTGA. The CDR3 protein is CASSLGSAATTNTGELFF. The CDR3, as DNA: TGTGCCAGCAGCTTGGGCAGTGCCGCCACAACGAACACCGGGGAGCTGTTTTTT.

This clone is a singleton in its sample. The chain joins TRBV23-1 to TRBJ1-2; D gene ambiguous. TRBV23-1 is noted as an ORF with a role that remains uncertain. V was clipped by 4 bases and J by 2 bases, with 23 bases between them. The CDR3 spans 18 residues. This CDR3 is CASSPLRVAGPPNYGYTF. The CDR3, as DNA: TGCGCCAGCAGTCCCCTTCGTGTGGCTGGCCCCCCGAACTATGGCTACACCTTC.

Written as DNA, the CDR3 is TGTGCCAGTAGCTCAGCCGGGACAGACGAGACCCAGTACTTC. Its protein product is CASSSAGTDETQYF. This chain uses TRBV19 with TRBJ2-5; the match to TRBD1 covers 7 bases. V was clipped by 6 bases and J by 5 bases; unmatched bases: 9. The CDR3 is made up of 14 amino acids. Germline V gene data show CDR1 as LNHDA and CDR2 as SQIVND (reference sequence).

The rearrangement links TRBV7-2 to TRBJ2-3; TRBD2 is a possible D gene (7 bases). CDR1 SGHTA and CDR2 FQGNSA come from the germline V gene. The CDR3 consists of 17 residues. Trimming took off 3 bases at V and 0 bases at J, with 16 bases between the two ends. This CDR3 is CASSFGGGPGSTDTQYF. The CDR3 bases are TGTGCCAGCAGCTTTGGGGGGGGGCCTGGGAGCACAGATACGCAGTATTTT. Using reference TRBV7-2 and TRBJ2-3 for the parts outside the CDR3, the full variable domain is GAGVSQSPSNKVTEKGKDVELRCDPISGHTALYWYRQSLGQGLEFLIYFQGNSAPDKSGLPSDRFSAERTGGSVSTLTIQRTQQEDSAVYLCASSFGGGPGSTDTQYFGPGTRLTVL.

The chain is built from TRBV28 and TRBJ1-5, with a weak D call TRBD1 (6 bases). This CDR3 is 14 amino acids long. Germline V CDR1 and CDR2: MDHEN, SYDVKM. Trimming removed 6 bases from V and 6 bases from J, with 15 bases in between. CDR3 residues: CASRPTGNGQPQHF. The CDR3 DNA sequence: TGTGCCAGCAGACCGACAGGAAATGGTCAGCCCCAGCATTTT.

This clone was seen a single time. V gene TRBV6-2 or TRBV6-3 combines with J gene TRBJ2-3, with D perhaps matching TRBD2 (5 bases). CDR3 length equals 15 residues. Germline assignment: CDR1 MNHEY and CDR2 SVGEGT. Trimming removed 2 bases at V and 3 bases at J, with 12 bases between. CDR3 residues: CASSYPRAGTDTQYF. The CDR3 nucleotides read TGTGCCAGCAGTTACCCGCGGGCTGGGACAGATACGCAGTATTTT.

The chain employs TRBV4-3 and TRBJ2-1; 11 bases match TRBD2. The CDR3 runs to 15 residues. Germline CDR1 is LGHNA and CDR2 is YSLEER. V trimming: 0 bases; J trimming: 10 bases; junction bases outside the gene matches: 5. The chain's CDR3 is CASSQDPRLAGEQFF. Here the CDR3 DNA reads TGCGCCAGCAGCCAAGATCCAAGACTAGCGGGAGAGCAGTTCTTC.

The chain uses TRBV7-2 and TRBJ1-5; D is possibly TRBD1 (6 bases). In germline, CDR1 is SGHTA, CDR2 FQGNSA. Trimming shortened V by 5 bases and J by 0 bases, and 14 bases separated the two germline ends. CDR3 length equals 16 residues. The DNA for the CDR3 is TGTGCCAGCAGCAGAGGGGACATCCTTAGCAATCAGCCCCAGCATTTT. This codes for CASSRGDILSNQPQHF. The full variable domain, in which reference TRBV7-2 and TRBJ1-5 provide the parts outside the CDR3, is GAGVSQSPSNKVTEKGKDVELRCDPISGHTALYWYRQSLGQGLEFLIYFQGNSAPDKSGLPSDRFSAERTGGSVSTLTIQRTQQEDSAVYLCASSRGDILSNQPQHFGDGTRLSIL.

The V and J genes are TRBV5-1 and TRBJ1-4, with D tentatively TRBD1 (5 bases). CDR1 is SGHRS and CDR2 is YFSETQ in the germline V gene. The CDR3 loop spans 15 amino acids. Trimming removed 4 bases at V and 2 bases at J, with 12 bases between. The CDR3 here is CASSPSGKTNEKLFF. DNA for the CDR3: TGCGCCAGCAGCCCCTCAGGGAAGACTAATGAAAAACTGTTTTTT.

This sequence joins TRBV5-1 and TRBJ1-2; TRBD1 aligns across 7 bases. Germline CDR1 reads SGHRS; CDR2 reads YFSETQ. V was pared by 4 bases and J by 4 bases, with 10 bases of the junction left unmatched. The CDR3 length is 15 residues. CDR3 amino acids: CASSLQTGTGYGYTF. CDR3 nucleotides: TGCGCCAGCAGCCTTCAGACAGGGACGGGCTATGGCTACACCTTC.

The V call is TRBV19, the J call TRBJ1-5; 7 bases fit TRBD1. Trimming cost V 1 base and J 3 bases; bases outside gene matches: 6. This CDR3 has 16 residues. The germline gives CDR1 LNHDA, CDR2 SQIVND (reference sequence). DNA for the CDR3: TGTGCCAGTAGTATAGGAGGGGGCTTCGCCAATCAGCCCCAGCATTTT. This encodes CASSIGGGFANQPQHF.

This chain connects TRBV7-2 to TRBJ2-2; 7 positions match TRBD2. The CDR3 has 15 residues. Germline values: CDR1 SGHTA, CDR2 FQGNSA. J gave up 4 bases and V 5 bases, and 7 bases lay outside the gene matches. The CDR3 sequence: CASSQQTGGTGELFF. The CDR3 DNA sequence: TGTGCCAGCAGCCAACAAACGGGGGGCACCGGGGAGCTGTTTTTT.

This clone has just one count. The V call is TRBV5-1, the J call TRBJ2-6, with D unclear. The length of the CDR3 is 16 residues. The germline gives CDR1 SGHRS, CDR2 YFSETQ. Trimming pared 2 bases from V and 1 base from J, leaving 10 bases between. CDR3 sequence: CASSFGPKSGANVLTF. The CDR3, as DNA: TGCGCCAGCAGCTTTGGGCCGAAGTCTGGGGCCAACGTCCTGACTTTC.

This chain links TRBV4-1 with TRBJ2-5, with D perhaps TRBD2 (6 bases). V lost 2 bases, J lost 7 bases, and 17 bases lay in between. The CDR3 covers 15 residues. The germline V gene encodes CDR1 MGHRA and CDR2 YSYEKL. CDR3 region: CASSQPTRGSGTQYF. The CDR3 DNA is TGCGCCAGCAGCCAACCTACACGGGGGTCCGGGACCCAGTACTTC.

CDR3 protein: CASSIRSTGGTYNEQFF. The DNA of the CDR3 is TGTGCCAGTAGTATAAGGTCGACAGGGGGCACCTACAATGAGCAGTTCTTC. The V gene is TRBV19, the J gene TRBJ2-1; 10 nucleotides line up with TRBD1. Per germline, CDR1 LNHDA and CDR2 SQIVND (reference sequence). V was clipped by 2 bases and J by 2 bases; unmatched bases: 6. The CDR3 length is 17 residues.

The genes are TRBV19 and TRBJ1-1; tentative D call: TRBD1 (6 bases). The CDR3 contains 15 residues. Deletions cut 2 bases from V and 1 base from J, with 11 bases between. Germline V lookup: CDR1 LNHDA, CDR2 SQIVND (reference sequence). CDR3: CASSIFGTRNTEAFF. CDR3 sequence (DNA): TGTGCCAGTAGTATATTCGGGACAAGGAACACTGAAGCTTTCTTT. Supplemented by reference TRBV19 and TRBJ1-1, the full variable domain reads DGGITQSPKYLFRKEGQNVTLSCEQNLNHDAMYWYRQDPGQGLRLIYYSQIVNDFQKGDIAEGYSVSREKKESFPLTVTSAQKNPTAFYLCASSIFGTRNTEAFFGQGTRLTVV.

The chain couples TRBV27 to TRBJ2-7; TRBD2 matches at 8 bases. The germline gives CDR1 MNHEY, CDR2 SMNVEV (reference sequence). V lost 7 bases, J lost 2 bases, and 4 bases stayed unmatched. The CDR3 length is 13 residues. CDR3: CASKRGTTYEQYF. For the CDR3, the DNA is TGTGCCAGCAAGCGGGGGACTACCTACGAGCAGTACTTC.

The J gene is TRBJ1-5, the V gene TRBV19, with a tentative D call TRBD1 (5 bases). The CDR3 contains 15 residues. The germline V gene has CDR1 LNHDA and CDR2 SQIVND (reference sequence). Trimming stripped 1 base from V and 2 bases from J, with 9 bases between. This CDR3 is CASSIASRGNQPQHF. CDR3 DNA sequence: TGTGCCAGTAGTATAGCGAGCAGGGGCAATCAGCCCCAGCATTTT.

CDR3 nucleotides: TGTGCCAGCAGCCCGGGGGGGAAAAACATTCAGTACTTC. This encodes CASSPGGKNIQYF. J is TRBJ2-4 and V is TRBV7-2; 8 positions match TRBD2. Germline V gives CDR1 SGHTA, CDR2 FQGNSA. V trimming: 5 bases; J trimming: 4 bases; junction bases outside the gene matches: 1. The CDR3 length is 13 residues.

This chain uses TRBV19 with TRBJ1-6; D may be TRBD1 (5 bases). Trimming shortened V by 7 bases and J by 13 bases, and 20 bases separated the two germline ends. The germline CDR1 and CDR2 sequences are LNHDA and SQIVND (reference sequence). The CDR3 has 14 residues. CDR3 bases: TGTGCCAGTACTTCCCGGGGGGAATTCACCCCCCTCCACTTT. Amino acid sequence: CASTSRGEFTPLHF.

V gene TRBV4-1 combines with J gene TRBJ2-7; weak D call: TRBD1 (6 bases). This CDR3 region has 14 residues. The V end was cut by 0 bases, the J end by 5 bases, with 11 bases between. In germline, CDR1 is MGHRA, CDR2 YSYEKL. For the CDR3, the DNA is TGCGCCAGCAGCCAAGAGGGCAGGGGCCACGAGCAGTACTTC. Translated, it gives CASSQEGRGHEQYF.

V is TRBV19 and J is TRBJ1-2; D perhaps matches TRBD1 (6 bases). Trimming pared 7 bases from V and 3 bases from J, leaving 18 bases between. The CDR3 loop spans 15 amino acids. Germline V gene sequence: CDR1 LNHDA, CDR2 SQIVND (reference sequence). The CDR3 sequence is CASTYAGDFYYGYTF. CDR3 nucleotides: TGTGCCAGTACCTACGCAGGGGATTTTTACTATGGCTACACCTTC.

The chain joins TRBV5-4 to TRBJ1-1, with a possible D match to TRBD1 (5 bases). The CDR3 consists of 15 residues. V shed 0 bases and J shed 0 bases, with 9 bases lying between them. Germline values: CDR1 SGHNT, CDR2 YYREEE (reference sequence). CDR3 loop: CASSLASRVNTEAFF. The CDR3 DNA reads as TGTGCCAGCAGCTTGGCCTCCAGGGTGAACACTGAAGCTTTCTTT.

The V call is TRBV7-6, the J call TRBJ2-1; the D gene is possibly TRBD1 (5 bases). V gave up 0 bases and J gave up 8 bases, with 11 bases separating them. The germline V gene has CDR1 SGHVS and CDR2 FNYEAQ. This CDR3 is built from 14 residues. The CDR3 is CASSLAGRVYEQFF. The CDR3 DNA follows: TGTGCCAGCAGCTTAGCCGGCAGGGTGTATGAGCAGTTCTTC.

The chain has TRBV30 and TRBJ2-2, with TRBD1 matching 8 bases. The V gene's germline CDR1 is GTSNPN and CDR2 SVGIG (reference sequence). Losses at the gene ends were 5 bases for V and 1 base for J; bases not matched to a gene: 0. The length of the CDR3 is 13 residues. The CDR3 is CAWGTGNTGELFF. The CDR3 nucleotides are TGTGCCTGGGGGACAGGGAACACCGGGGAGCTGTTTTTT.

The chain combines TRBV15 with TRBJ1-3; TRBD1 matches 8 bases. The CDR3 is 16 residues long. V shed 0 bases, J shed 4 bases, and the junction held 5 bases outside the gene matches. Germline-derived CDR1 and CDR2 are LNHNV and YYDKDF (reference sequence). The CDR3 here is CATSRDRDRLGNTIYF. Written as DNA, the CDR3 is TGTGCCACCAGCAGAGACCGGGACAGGCTCGGAAACACCATATATTTT.